A selection of T cell receptor beta chains follows, all from one sample in a study of T cells in tumors after PD-1 blockade. Using immunoSEQ multiplex PCR, the repertoire was profiled, and TCRdb retains in-frame clones only, with some absent. The sample gives about 13,000 clones, 55% to 80% of which show up once; around a quarter is in the top ten. The source was tumor tissue, collected before anti-PD-1 treatment. These receptors all stem from a human donor with cutaneous squamous cell carcinoma. Each CDR3 is given with its conserved first and last residue. The D gene is left open where the match is weak. Size is omitted from some rows. Given values are once, few, many or a class for expanded clones.

V,J,size,D,CDR3
TRBV18,TRBJ1-4,medium-sized,-,CASSPPAGLHEKLFF
TRBV7-8,TRBJ1-2,-,-,CASSSTPGIVYGYTF
TRBV30,TRBJ1-1,few,-,CAWSVFGNTEAFF
TRBV7-8,TRBJ2-1,few,TRBD2,CASSSHLSGGFYNEQFF
TRBV5-1,TRBJ2-1,once,-,CASSQGSTNEQFF
TRBV28,TRBJ2-6,-,TRBD1,CASSLGTALGGANVLTF
TRBV7-2,TRBJ2-7,-,TRBD1,CASRTGANSYEQYF
TRBV7-2,TRBJ2-7,-,TRBD1,CASSLGQGAGEQYF
TRBV10-3,TRBJ2-5,-,TRBD1,CAIGGQGRETQYF
TRBV4-1,TRBJ2-1,-,TRBD2,CASSHALAGAYNEQFF
TRBV3-1/TRBV3-2,TRBJ2-2,once,-,CASSYSPTGELFF
TRBV5-1,TRBJ1-2,-,-,CASSLDTRNYGYTF
TRBV28,TRBJ1-1,-,-,CASSLNDLILNTEAFF
TRBV5-4,TRBJ2-3,-,TRBD1,CASSPQHRGGTDTQYF
TRBV19,TRBJ2-3,few,-,CASSIAGAGADTQYF
TRBV27,TRBJ2-5,-,-,CASRTVDRRETQYF
TRBV12-3/TRBV12-4,TRBJ1-5,-,-,CASSLSYQPQHF
TRBV6-4,TRBJ2-3,-,TRBD2,CASSDSSGGSTDTQYF
TRBV27,TRBJ2-7,-,TRBD2,CASSLRGRSSGGWEQYF
TRBV7-2,TRBJ2-7,-,-,CASSPTPGNHEQYF
TRBV19,TRBJ1-1,-,-,CASSIRVENTEAFF
TRBV30,TRBJ1-1,-,-,CAWSLRMNTEAFF
TRBV6-4,TRBJ1-5,-,-,CASSEGDNQPQHF